This section outlines one T cell receptor beta chain sequence together with its context. Profiled with immunoSEQ multiplex PCR; TCRdb holds only in-frame clones, not every one. The sample includes more than 40,000 clones, around 86% of them seen just once. This entry belongs to a study of radiotherapy plus CTLA-4 blockade in lung cancer. Across the study: For 18% of patients, objective responses occurred, and approximately 31% had disease control.

Germline trimming cut 7 bases from V and 3 bases from J; bases unmatched to any gene: 12. This CDR3 is 17 amino acids long. The origin of this receptor is a human donor with non-small cell lung cancer who had stable disease on radiotherapy plus ipilimumab. Here the sequenced sample was peripheral blood, taken from a patient treated with radiotherapy plus ipilimumab. V and J are TRBV23-1 and TRBJ2-2, with 9 bases that match TRBD1. TRBV23-1 is marked as an open reading frame, function uncertain. Here the CDR3 reads CASIVGPGTGHTGELFF. Written as DNA, the CDR3 is TGCGCCAGCATAGTGGGGCCCGGGACAGGGCACACCGGGGAGCTGTTTTTT.